One and the same sample provided the 7 T cell receptor beta chains below, sequenced in a study of CDR3 diversity in severe acne. MiXCR was run by TCRdb on the PCR reads, yielding one entry per CDR3 protein. The table includes some 90,000 distinct CDR3 sequences, about half detected once. Sequencing was carried out using blood. The receptors stem from a male donor with severe acne vulgaris.

The rearrangement links TRBV5-1 to TRBJ2-3, with 7 bases that match TRBD2. CDR3 size: 17 residues. Germline V CDR1 and CDR2: SGHRS, YFSETQ. V was pared by 0 bases and J by 1 base, with 8 bases of the junction left unmatched. As DNA, the CDR3 is TGCGCCAGCAGCTTGGCCCTGGCGCTAGCGGGCACAGATACGCAGTATTTT. Protein product: CASSLALALAGTDTQYF.

The rearrangement links TRBV20-1 to TRBJ1-5; D perhaps matches TRBD1 (6 bases). Germline V lookup: CDR1 DFQATT, CDR2 SNEGSKA (reference sequence). The CDR3 totals 13 residues. Trimming shortened V by 3 bases and J by 10 bases, and 16 bases separated the two germline ends. For the CDR3, the DNA is TGCAGTGCTAGCGTATTGAGGGGGTCCCCCCAGCATTTT. It encodes CSASVLRGSPQHF.

The sample holds many counts of this clonotype. J is TRBJ2-6 and V is TRBV5-6; TRBD2 might be the D (5 bases). Trimming stripped 6 bases from V and 0 bases from J, with 13 bases between. Germline loops: CDR1 SGHDT, CDR2 YYEEEE. The CDR3 sequence is 16 residues long. DNA of the CDR3: TGTGCCAGCATGCGGACTCCGAGCTCTGGGGCCAACGTCCTGACTTTC. As protein: CASMRTPSSGANVLTF.

V usage is TRBV6-5 and J usage is TRBJ2-5, with 10 bases fitting TRBD1. This CDR3 is 14 amino acids long. Germline V gene data show CDR1 as MNHEY and CDR2 as SVGAGI. V lost 1 base to trimming and J lost 5 bases; unmatched junction nucleotides: 1. The CDR3 DNA reads as TGTGCCAGCAGTTACTGGGACAGGGGCGAGACCCAGTACTTC. Protein: CASSYWDRGETQYF.

This clonotype has more than one count but fewer than ten. The chain has TRBV2 and TRBJ2-4; the D gene is possibly TRBD1 (6 bases). Per germline, CDR1 SNHLY and CDR2 FYNNEI. The germline V and J ends were trimmed by 8 bases and 2 bases, with 19 bases remaining between them. This CDR3 comprises 16 residues. CDR3 residues: CASSLEGVLSKNIQYF. In DNA, the CDR3 is TGTGCCAGCTCTCTAGAGGGGGTTCTTTCCAAAAACATTCAGTACTTC.

This clonotype was observed at least ten times. The V gene is TRBV20-1, the J gene TRBJ1-2; 7 bases match TRBD1. The length of the CDR3 is 12 residues. Germline assignment: CDR1 DFQATT and CDR2 SNEGSKA (reference sequence). The CDR3 sequence is CRLGTDNYGYTF. CDR3 sequence (DNA): TGCAGGCTCGGGACAGATAATTATGGCTACACCTTC.

The gene calls are TRBV25-1 and TRBJ1-1, with no clear D. The CDR3 consists of 12 residues. V was clipped by 5 bases and J by 7 bases, with 11 bases between them. Germline V CDR1 and CDR2: MGHDK, SYGVNS. The CDR3 here is CASSRGSGEAFF. The CDR3 nucleotides read TGTGCCAGCAGTAGAGGATCGGGTGAAGCTTTCTTT.